This T cell receptor beta chain was retrieved from a study of blood T cell repertoires in COVID-19 (dated by TCRdb to 2018 to 2021). Regarding the complete study: Collaborator samples came from the United States, Italy and Spain and covered acute and convalescent phases of COVID-19. The prospective study material was composed of cDNA or gDNA derived from T cells, B-cell-depleted T cells, or PBMCs. Subjects who had been exposed to COVID-19, were actively infected with it, or had recovered from it provided the deeply sampled blood TCRbeta repertoires that made up the dataset. The repertoires were released in a freely available public database intended as a resource for research on the immune response to SARS-CoV-2. The samples were drawn from two sources: the first 160 participants of the ongoing ImmuneRACE study, and 950 to 1,500 subjects contributed by 6 global collaborators. The sample metadata nearly always contained a de-identified subject ID, COVID-19 status, age in years and sex. Where HLA class I and class II types were available, the types were taken from metadata supplied by the sample provider, not from assay-based typing. Study-wide findings and limitations: Clinical and demographic metadata were provided uncurated, with the amount varying by source and participant.

Each collaborating institution followed its own protocols to collect whole blood in K2EDTA tubes. For TCRbeta analysis, collaborators shipped samples in one of three forms: frozen whole blood, isolated PBMCs, or DNA extracted from either of those sample types. TCRbeta CDR3 regions were amplified from genomic DNA by means of the immunoSEQ Assay, a bias-controlled multiplex PCR. From the authors' description of their analysis: Within the assay, amplification of reference gene primers was used to estimate how many nucleated cells each sample contained. To quantify the absolute abundance of each unique TCRbeta CDR3 rearrangement, sequence reads were collapsed and filtered. For each sample, productive Simpson clonality was calculated by taking the square root of Simpson's diversity index across productive rearrangements. The table was pulled from immuneACCESS by TCRdb, which kept in-frame rearrangements only. Such tables lose some clones; where checked, under half of the loss comes from unresolved V genes, and the rest has no known cause. That table is the source of V, J and clone size, and D and trimming were worked out from the DNA. The sample table holds approximately 140,000 clones, of which 84% were seen once. Jointly, the top ten make up roughly 2% of the sample.

Taken from cysteine to phenylalanine, the CDR3 has 15 residues. The read is trimmed to its CDR3 DNA, 45 bases read in frame from base 1. CDR1 SGHRS and CDR2 YFSETQ are derived from the germline V gene. The germline V and J ends show losses of 3 bases and 7 bases respectively, and no gene match explains 8 bases of the junction. For this clone: Its antigen is not yet known. Base qualities are not at hand, and no much larger clone is one base apart.

The chain employs TRBV5-1 and TRBJ2-1, and 9 junctional nucleotides match TRBD1. This clonotype was obtained from a man between 65 and 85 years old with acute or convalescent COVID-19. Sequenced input: peripheral blood. DNA sequence: TGCGCCAGCAGCTCAACAGGGGGCGTTCGGAATGAGCAGTTCTTC. It translates as CASSSTGGVRNEQFF.